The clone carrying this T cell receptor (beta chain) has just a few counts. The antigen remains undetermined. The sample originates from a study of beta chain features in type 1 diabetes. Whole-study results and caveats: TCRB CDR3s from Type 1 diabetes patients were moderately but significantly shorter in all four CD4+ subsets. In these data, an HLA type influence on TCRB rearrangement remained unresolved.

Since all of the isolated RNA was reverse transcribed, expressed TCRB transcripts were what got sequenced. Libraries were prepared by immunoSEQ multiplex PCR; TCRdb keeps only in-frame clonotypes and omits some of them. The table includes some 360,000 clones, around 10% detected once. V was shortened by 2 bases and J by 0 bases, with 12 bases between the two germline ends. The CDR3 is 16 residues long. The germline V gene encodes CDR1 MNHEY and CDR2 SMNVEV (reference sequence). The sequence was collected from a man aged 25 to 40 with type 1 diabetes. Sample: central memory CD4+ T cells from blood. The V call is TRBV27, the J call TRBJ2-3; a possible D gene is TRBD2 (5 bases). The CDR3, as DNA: TGTGCCAGCAGTTTAAATGCGGGCCTTAGCACAGATACGCAGTATTTT. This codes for CASSLNAGLSTDTQYF.